This T cell receptor (beta chain) was retrieved from a study of human T cells and chemical hapten exposure. Study as a whole: Per-sample TCR yield variation was attributed mainly to small pooled library volume differences.

Ten or more counts support this clonotype. Using its own MiXCR run on the RACE reads, TCRdb lists one record per CDR3 protein. In the table there are fewer than 85,000 distinct CDR3 sequences, roughly 10% of which are singletons. Time point given: patch test 2, 6 weeks after DPC sensitization. Indicated treatment: therapeutic diphenylcyclopropenone sensitization with weekly scalp DPC. Blood sampling occurred before each patch-test application. Germline V gives CDR1 LGHDT, CDR2 YNNKEL (reference sequence). V dropped 4 bases and J dropped 2; count of bases not matched to a gene: 6. CDR3 length: 16 amino acids.

The sample here was whole blood, taken in connection with sensitization to the hapten diphenylcyclopropenone (DPC). The chain combines TRBV3-1 with TRBJ2-1; 9 positions agree with TRBD1. The receptor was derived from a woman in her 30s with alopecia areata. Some clones in this sample may be carry-over from other donors' samples. This chain's CDR3 is CASSPPQGAAYNEQFF. The CDR3 DNA sequence: TGTGCCAGCAGCCCCCCACAGGGGGCGGCCTACAATGAGCAGTTCTTC.